Listed below are T cell receptor beta chains from one sample, sequenced in a study of cytomegalovirus exposure and HLA in healthy donors. Clones were read by immunoSEQ multiplex PCR, and TCRdb kept only the in-frame ones, dropping some. The sample includes tens of thousands of clones, 75% to 90% seen only once; the top ten take approximately 8%. Specimen: PBMCs. These receptors originate from a woman in her thirties or forties in good health and CMV-seropositive. Each CDR3 is given with its conserved first and last residue. The D gene is left open where the match is weak. The listing skips clone size in some rows; elsewhere it reads once, few, many or a size class.

TRBJ2-3 | TRBD2 | TRBV5-1 | - | CASSFGLAGDSTDTQYF | TGCGCCAGCAGCTTTGGACTAGCGGGGGATAGCACAGATACGCAGTATTTT
TRBJ2-7 | - | TRBV5-1 | - | CASRRTEYAYEQYF | TGCGCCAGCAGAAGGACAGAATATGCCTACGAGCAGTACTTC
TRBJ1-1 | - | TRBV25-1 | once | CASSQTGMSITEAFF | TGTGCCAGCAGTCAAACGGGGATGTCGATCACTGAAGCTTTCTTT
TRBJ2-1 | TRBD2 | TRBV5-1 | few | CASSPSGRRGEVLANEQFF | TGCGCCAGCAGCCCGAGCGGGAGGAGGGGGGAGGTATTGGCGAATGAGCAGTTCTTC
TRBJ1-2 | TRBD1 | TRBV10-3 | - | CAISGPSGTGAYGYTF | TGTGCCATCAGTGGACCCTCCGGGACAGGGGCCTATGGCTACACCTTC
TRBJ2-5 | - | TRBV27 | - | CASSLAVRMQTQYF | TGTGCCAGCAGTTTAGCGGTGCGGATGCAGACCCAGTACTTC
TRBJ1-2 | - | TRBV25-1 | - | CASSAGQIYGYTF | TGTGCCAGCAGCGCAGGGCAGATCTATGGCTACACCTTC
TRBJ2-3 | - | TRBV5-1 | - | CASSLSGPNGDTQYF | TGCGCCAGCAGCTTGTCGGGTCCCAACGGGGATACGCAGTATTTT
TRBJ2-2 | TRBD2 | TRBV29-1 | - | CSVEETSGSGGELFF | TGCAGCGTCGAGGAGACTAGCGGGAGTGGTGGGGAGCTGTTTTTT
TRBJ2-7 | TRBD1 | TRBV6-5 | once | CASSPGTGNGEQYF | TGTGCCAGCAGCCCCGGGACAGGGAACGGGGAGCAGTACTTC
TRBJ1-5 | TRBD1 | TRBV9 | - | CASSPPPGQGGQPQHF | TGTGCCAGCAGCCCCCCCCCGGGACAGGGCGGGCAGCCCCAGCATTTT
TRBJ2-1 | - | TRBV7-3 | - | CASSPAPSSYNEQFF | TGTGCCAGCAGCCCCGCACCGAGCTCCTACAATGAGCAGTTCTTC
TRBJ2-5 | TRBD1 | TRBV5-4 | once | CASSEGTEDGETQYF | TGTGCCAGCAGCGAGGGGACAGAAGATGGGGAGACCCAGTACTTC
TRBJ1-1 | TRBD1 | TRBV6-5 | - | CASSRTGGTEAFF | TGTGCCAGCAGCAGGACAGGGGGCACTGAAGCTTTCTTT
TRBJ2-3 | - | TRBV27 | - | CASRFSSTDTQYF | TGTGCCAGCAGATTTTCTAGCACAGATACGCAGTATTTT
TRBJ1-2 | - | TRBV6-6 | few | CASSSGRNYGYTF | TGTGCCAGCAGTTCGGGTCGGAACTATGGCTACACCTTC
TRBJ2-1 | - | TRBV7-8 | - | CASRLTRYNEQFF | TGTGCCAGCAGGTTGACTAGGTACAATGAGCAGTTCTTC
TRBJ2-2 | TRBD2 | TRBV2 | - | CASHPGLGNTGELFF | TGTGCCAGCCATCCGGGACTAGGGAACACCGGGGAGCTGTTTTTT
TRBJ1-2 | - | TRBV28 | - | CASAESFGYTF | TGTGCCAGTGCCGAGTCTTTTGGCTACACCTTC
TRBJ2-7 | - | TRBV29-1 | - | CSVEDQNYSYEQYF | TGCAGCGTTGAAGATCAAAACTACTCCTACGAGCAGTACTTC
TRBJ1-5 | - | TRBV6-1 | few | CATFKGGEDQPQHF | TGTGCCACCTTCAAGGGGGGGGAGGATCAGCCCCAGCATTTT
TRBJ2-3 | - | TRBV5-1 | - | CASKGDGFDTDTQYF | TGCGCCAGTAAGGGAGACGGCTTTGACACAGATACGCAGTATTTT
TRBJ1-1 | TRBD1 | TRBV28 | - | CAGGPGQAGEEAFF | TGTGCCGGCGGTCCGGGACAGGCGGGCGAGGAAGCTTTCTTT
TRBJ2-3 | TRBD2 | TRBV7-9 | - | CASSLSGGAFSTQYF | TGTGCCAGCAGTTTAAGCGGGGGGGCCTTCAGTACGCAGTATTTT
TRBJ1-1 | - | TRBV30 | - | CAWGPTQGQTEAFF | TGTGCCTGGGGACCCACCCAGGGCCAAACTGAAGCTTTCTTT
TRBJ2-3 | - | TRBV7-9 | - | CASSLARGGVGSGTDTQYF | TGTGCCAGCAGCTTAGCGCGAGGCGGGGTTGGTTCGGGCACAGATACGCAGTATTTT
TRBJ2-7 | - | TRBV5-4 | - | CASSLFSSGGGQYF | TGTGCCAGCAGCTTGTTCTCGTCCGGAGGTGGGCAGTACTTC
TRBJ1-5 | - | TRBV6-6 | - | CASSSVVIDQPQHF | TGTGCCAGCAGTTCGGTGGTAATAGATCAGCCCCAGCATTTT
TRBJ2-5 | TRBD2 | TRBV5-4 | - | CASSLGGLAGETQYF | TGTGCCAGCAGCTTGGGGGGACTAGCGGGAGAGACCCAGTACTTC
TRBJ2-5 | - | TRBV30 | - | CAWSVGVMETQYF | TGTGCCTGGAGTGTCGGGGTTATGGAGACCCAGTACTTC
TRBJ1-5 | - | TRBV30 | - | CAWSVQGNQPQHF | TGTGCCTGGAGTGTACAGGGCAATCAGCCCCAGCATTTT
TRBJ1-4 | - | TRBV5-5 | once | CASERGTNEKLFF | TGTGCCAGCGAAAGAGGAACTAATGAAAAACTGTTTTTT
TRBJ2-7 | TRBD1 | TRBV18 | - | CASSPSRTGTYEQYF | TGTGCCAGCTCACCATCCCGGACAGGGACCTACGAGCAGTACTTC
TRBJ2-6 | TRBD1 | TRBV5-1 | - | CASSSRGTGGSSGANVLTF | TGCGCCAGCAGCTCTAGGGGGACAGGGGGTTCATCCGGGGCCAACGTCCTGACTTTC
TRBJ2-1 | TRBD2 | TRBV5-5 | few | CASSLRFGTSGTSYNEQFF | TGTGCCAGCAGCTTGAGGTTTGGGACTAGCGGGACCTCCTACAATGAGCAGTTCTTC
TRBJ2-3 | TRBD2 | TRBV4-1 | - | CASSQPSFAGGDGPTDTQYF | TGCGCCAGCAGCCAGCCGAGTTTCGCGGGAGGTGATGGTCCCACAGATACGCAGTATTTT
TRBJ1-1 | TRBD1 | TRBV19 | few | CASERQGGSTEAFF | TGTGCCAGCGAAAGACAGGGGGGAAGCACTGAAGCTTTCTTT
TRBJ1-1 | - | TRBV6-5 | - | CASRSRALEAFF | TGTGCCAGCAGGTCCAGGGCCTTAGAGGCTTTCTTT
TRBJ1-2 | - | TRBV19 | - | CASSIGSLYGYTF | TGTGCCAGTAGTATTGGGAGCCTCTATGGCTACACCTTC
TRBJ1-4 | - | TRBV28 | - | CASTWGGELFF | TGTGCCAGCACCTGGGGGGGAGAACTGTTTTTT
TRBJ1-5 | - | TRBV12-2 | - | CARRGRGCDQPQHF | TGTGCAAGGAGGGGGCGCGGGTGCGATCAGCCCCAGCATTTT
TRBJ2-7 | - | TRBV5-1 | - | CASSLGQSPYEQYF | TGCGCCAGCAGCTTGGGGCAGTCACCCTACGAGCAGTACTTC
TRBJ2-1 | TRBD2 | TRBV29-1 | - | CSVGSGRGVYNEQFF | TGCAGCGTCGGTTCCGGGCGGGGGGTTTACAATGAGCAGTTCTTC
TRBJ1-4 | - | TRBV2 | - | CASSEAPQINEKLFF | TGTGCCAGCAGTGAAGCCCCCCAGATTAATGAAAAACTGTTTTTT